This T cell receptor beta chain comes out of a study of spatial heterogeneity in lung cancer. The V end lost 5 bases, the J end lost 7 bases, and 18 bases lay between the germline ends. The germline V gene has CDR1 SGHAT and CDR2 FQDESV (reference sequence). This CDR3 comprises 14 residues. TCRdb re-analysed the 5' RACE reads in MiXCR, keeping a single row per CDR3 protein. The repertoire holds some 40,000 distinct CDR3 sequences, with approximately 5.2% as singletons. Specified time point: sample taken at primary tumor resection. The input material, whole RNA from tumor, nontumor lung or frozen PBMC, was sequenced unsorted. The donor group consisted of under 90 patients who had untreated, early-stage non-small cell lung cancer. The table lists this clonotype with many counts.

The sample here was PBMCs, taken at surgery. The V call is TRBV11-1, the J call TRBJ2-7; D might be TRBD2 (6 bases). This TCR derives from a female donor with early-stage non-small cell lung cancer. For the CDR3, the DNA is TGTGCCAGCAGCCCGGGACTGCGGAGGGGTGAGCAGTACTTC. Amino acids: CASSPGLRRGEQYF.